These T cell receptor beta chains were read from a single sample in a study of regulatory T cells in long-lasting Graves disease. One entry per CDR3 protein results from TCRdb running MiXCR on the multiplex PCR reads. Of 500,000 to 700,000 distinct CDR3 sequences in the sample, around 15% are singletons; the top ten hold around 19%. The same specimen was also included in a second study, on T cells in Graves' hyperthyroidism and ophthalmopathy.

The material sequenced was peripheral blood mononuclear cells (PBMCs), taken at new diagnosis, from a patient treated with antithyroid drugs. Source of these receptors: a woman aged 30 to 39 with Graves disease. Both conserved end residues are part of each CDR3. Fields, in order: J gene, V gene, D gene, clone size, CDR3 DNA, CDR3 protein. The D gene is left open where the match is weak. Size values are once, few and many counts, or a class for expanded clones, and some rows have none.

>TRBJ1-5|TRBV28|TRBD1|many
TGTGCCAGCAGTACCCCCGGGACAGGTAATCAGCCCCAGCATTTT
CASSTPGTGNQPQHF
>TRBJ2-5|TRBV20-1|.|.
TGCAGTGCTAGAAGGTTTTCCGGGGTGGTAGAGACCCAGTACTTC
CSARRFSGVVETQYF
>TRBJ2-7|TRBV6-1|TRBD1|.
TGTGCCAGCAGTGCCACAGGGGGCGCAGTCCATGACGAGCAGTACTTC
CASSATGGAVHDEQYF
>TRBJ2-7|TRBV7-9|.|many
TGTGCCAGCGAGAGCTCCTACGAGCAGTACTTC
CASESSYEQYF
>TRBJ2-6|TRBV6-1|TRBD1|.
TGTGCCAGCAGACGACAGGGGTCCGGGGCCAACGTCCTGACTTTC
CASRRQGSGANVLTF
>TRBJ2-4|TRBV2|.|many
TGTGCCAGCAGTGTCTCTATAAACATTCAGTACTTC
CASSVSINIQYF
>TRBJ1-1|TRBV29-1|.|many
TGCAGCGCCGTAGGCAGGGGCCGATGGTCTGAAGCTTTCTTT
CSAVGRGRWSEAFF
>TRBJ1-5|TRBV10-3|TRBD1|.
TGTGCCATCAGTAGGGACAGGGCTCAGCCCCAGCATTTT
CAISRDRAQPQHF
>TRBJ1-4|TRBV2|.|.
TGTGCCAGCAGAGGACCCCAGCCCGAAAAACTGTTTTTT
CASRGPQPEKLFF
>TRBJ2-7|TRBV27|.|many
TGTGCCAGCAGTTTAGCCCAGGGTACCTCCTACGAGCAGTACTTC
CASSLAQGTSYEQYF
>TRBJ2-1|TRBV19|.|.
TGTGCCAGTAGTACCCGAGACGGGACCTACAATGAGCAGTTCTTC
CASSTRDGTYNEQFF
>TRBJ2-1|TRBV28|.|many
TGTGCCAGCAGGTCCATAGCCCGGCTTAGCTCCTACAATGAGCAGTTCTTC
CASRSIARLSSYNEQFF
>TRBJ2-2|TRBV5-1|TRBD2|few
TGCGCCAGCAGCTCAACTCCGGGACTAGAGGGCCGGGAGCTGTTTTTT
CASSSTPGLEGRELFF
>TRBJ2-1|TRBV7-3|.|many
TGTGCCAGCGGTACAGGGTTCGGCTATGAGCAGTTCTTC
CASGTGFGYEQFF
>TRBJ2-1|TRBV3-1|.|many
TGTGCCAGCAGCCAAGCGGTAGATGAGCAGTTCTTC
CASSQAVDEQFF
>TRBJ2-2|TRBV19|.|.
TGTGCCAGTGCCCGGGTGCGGGAAACCGGGGAGCTGTTTTTT
CASARVRETGELFF
>TRBJ1-1|TRBV5-1|.|once
TGCGCCAGCAGCTTGGGAAATTCGGGGATGAACACTGAAGCTTTCTTT
CASSLGNSGMNTEAFF
>TRBJ1-5|TRBV28|.|many
TGTGCCAGCGGGGGGCAGGGGCAGCCAAGCAATCAGCCCCAGCATTTT
CASGGQGQPSNQPQHF
>TRBJ1-2|TRBV28|.|.
TGTGCCAGCACGTGGAGGAGGGGCTTCTATGGCTACACCTTC
CASTWRRGFYGYTF
>TRBJ2-2|TRBV6-1|.|.
TGTGCCAGCAGCTTTGACAGGCTGGGTACCGGGGAGCTGTTTTTT
CASSFDRLGTGELFF
>TRBJ1-4|TRBV28|.|many
TGTGCCAGCAGTCCCACAGGAGCAACTAATGAAAAACTGTTTTTT
CASSPTGATNEKLFF
>TRBJ2-1|TRBV5-1|TRBD1|few
TGCGCCAGCAGCCCGCCGACAGGGTTTGAGCAGTTCTTC
CASSPPTGFEQFF
>TRBJ2-2|TRBV20-1|.|many
TGCAGTGCTAGAAGTCAGTTCACCGGGGAGCTGTTTTTT
CSARSQFTGELFF
>TRBJ1-6|TRBV12-3/TRBV12-4|TRBD1|many
TGTGCCAGCAAACCTTCGGGAGGGGGCCTTGGTAATTCACCCCTCCACTTT
CASKPSGGGLGNSPLHF
>TRBJ2-5|TRBV20-1|TRBD2|.
TGCAGTGCGCGGACTAGCGGGGCACCACGCCAAACACAAGAGACCCAGTACTTC
CSARTSGAPRQTQETQYF
>TRBJ2-7|TRBV28|.|few
TGTGCCAGCAGTTCTTCTAGCGTCGCAAATTACCTACCATTC
CASSSSSVANYLPF
>TRBJ2-7|TRBV28|.|many
TGTGCCAGCACTCCCGGGGACTTCAATTCCTACGAGCAGTACTTC
CASTPGDFNSYEQYF
>TRBJ2-4|TRBV18|TRBD1|.
TGTGCCAGCTCACACGTCGACAGGGGGAAAAACATTCAGTACTTC
CASSHVDRGKNIQYF